This passage covers 22 T cell receptor beta chains from one sample sequenced in a study of cytomegalovirus exposure and HLA in healthy donors. Sequencing used immunoSEQ multiplex PCR; TCRdb keeps in-frame clones, though not all of them. This table has fewer than 90,000 clones, 85% to 95% appearing once. The sequenced sample was PBMCs. Source of these receptors: a woman aged 18 to 35 in good health and CMV-seronegative.

This chain uses TRBV2 with TRBJ2-7; TRBD1 is a possible D gene (6 bases). V was shortened by 6 bases and J by 5 bases, with 23 bases between the two germline ends. Germline V gene lookup returns CDR1 SNHLY and CDR2 FYNNEI. The CDR3 consists of 16 residues. The CDR3 protein is CASRHGQMPKGNEQYF. As DNA, the CDR3 is TGTGCCAGCAGGCACGGACAGATGCCCAAGGGGAACGAGCAGTACTTC.

The chain carries TRBV23-1 and TRBJ2-7, with D maybe TRBD1 (5 bases). TRBV23-1 is an open reading frame, and its role is uncertain. V was cut by 3 bases and J by 1 base, with 13 bases left in between. This CDR3 comprises 15 residues. DNA of the CDR3: TGCGCCAGCAGTCACCCAGGGCAGGCATCCTACGAGCAGTACTTC. This encodes CASSHPGQASYEQYF.

CDR3 DNA sequence: TGTGCCAGCAAAGGGACACTCAAGGTGGAAGCTTTCTTT. Translating gives CASKGTLKVEAFF. This sequence joins TRBV7-2 and TRBJ1-1; a possible D gene is TRBD1 (6 bases). The CDR3 is 13 amino acids. Germline-derived CDR1 and CDR2 are SGHTA and FQGNSA. Trimming pared 7 bases from V and 8 bases from J, leaving 17 bases between.

The V gene is TRBV4-1, the J gene TRBJ2-7; a possible D gene is TRBD1 (6 bases). The CDR3 contains 13 residues. V dropped 2 bases and J dropped 3 bases, with 8 bases sitting between them. Germline assignment: CDR1 MGHRA and CDR2 YSYEKL. The CDR3 loop reads CASSQTDSYEQYF. DNA for the CDR3: TGCGCCAGCAGCCAAACGGACAGCTACGAGCAGTACTTC.

The rearrangement links TRBV6-1 to TRBJ2-2; D unresolved. Germline V gene sequence: CDR1 MNHNS, CDR2 SASEGT. The CDR3 is 13 residues long. V gave up 11 bases and J gave up 6 bases, with 16 bases separating them. The CDR3 loop is CAGTVTTPGELFF. DNA for the CDR3: TGTGCCGGCACCGTAACGACTCCCGGGGAGCTGTTTTTT.

The V call is TRBV11-1, the J call TRBJ2-7; weak D call: TRBD1 (5 bases). This CDR3 region has 13 residues. CDR1 is SGHAT, CDR2 FQDESV, per germline (reference sequence). Trimming took 3 bases from V and 6 from J, leaving 12 bases between them. The CDR3 nucleotides are TGTGCCAGCAGCTTGATAGGGGCAGGCGAGCAGTACTTC. Encoded protein: CASSLIGAGEQYF.

This clone occurred a few times. V usage is TRBV19 and J usage is TRBJ2-2; 8 bases match TRBD2. V gave up 1 base and J gave up 4 bases; unmatched junction bases: 8. CDR3 size: 17 residues. Germline lookup yields CDR1 LNHDA and CDR2 SQIVND (reference sequence). The DNA for the CDR3 is TGTGCCAGTAGTATAGCCGAGGGACTAGTCGGCACCGGGGAGCTGTTTTTT. Amino acids: CASSIAEGLVGTGELFF.

The genes are TRBV7-2 and TRBJ2-7, with 12 nucleotides matching TRBD1. The ends lost 0 bases at V and 6 bases at J; junction bases unmatched: 3. The CDR3 loop spans 15 amino acids. Germline assignment: CDR1 SGHTA and CDR2 FQGNSA. This chain's CDR3 is CASSLAGTGGSEQYF. The CDR3 nucleotides read TGTGCCAGCAGCTTAGCCGGGACAGGGGGCAGCGAGCAGTACTTC.

This clone was found once. The chain employs TRBV4-1 and TRBJ2-6; 8 positions agree with TRBD1. Germline assignment: CDR1 MGHRA and CDR2 YSYEKL. Trimming cost V 4 bases and J 2 bases; bases outside gene matches: 10. The CDR3 is made up of 18 amino acids. The CDR3 DNA reads as TGCGCCAGCAGCCCGAGAGCGTGGACAGGGACTGGGGCCAACGTCCTGACTTTC. Its protein product is CASSPRAWTGTGANVLTF.

This clone was seen only once. The chain recombines TRBV10-1 with TRBJ2-1; D gene ambiguous. The CDR3 sequence is 11 residues long. Trimming took 6 bases from V and 11 from J, leaving 11 bases between them. Germline V gene data show CDR1 as WNHNN and CDR2 as SYGVQD (reference sequence). The chain's CDR3 is CASRLAPKQFF. The CDR3 region has the DNA TGCGCCAGCAGGTTAGCCCCGAAGCAGTTCTTC.

The rearrangement links TRBV4-1 to TRBJ1-1; no clear D. The CDR3 is 15 residues long. Trimming removed 1 base from V and 2 bases from J, with 11 bases in between. Germline V CDR1 and CDR2: MGHRA, YSYEKL. CDR3 residues: CASSQGLTFNTEAFF. The CDR3 bases are TGCGCCAGCAGCCAAGGGCTTACGTTTAACACTGAAGCTTTCTTT.

This clone was counted only a few times. This chain links TRBV10-1 with TRBJ2-7, with D unresolved. Trimming shortened V by 0 bases and J by 7 bases, and 10 bases separated the two germline ends. The germline V gene encodes CDR1 WNHNN and CDR2 SYGVQD (reference sequence). The CDR3 extends over 13 amino acids. The CDR3 DNA reads TGCGCCAGCAGTGAGTCCTTAGCTCGGGAGCAGTACTTC. Its protein is CASSESLAREQYF.

This rearrangement joins TRBV30 to TRBJ1-5; weak D call: TRBD1 (6 bases). Germline CDR1 GTSNPN, CDR2 SVGIG (reference sequence). The CDR3 loop spans 18 amino acids. Trimming shortened V by 5 bases and J by 1 base, and 24 bases separated the two germline ends. The CDR3 spells CAWSSSGGGMVSNQPQHF. CDR3 coding DNA: TGTGCCTGGTCCTCTTCGGGGGGCGGTATGGTGAGCAATCAGCCCCAGCATTTT.

The gene calls are TRBV29-1 and TRBJ2-5; no definite D call. In germline, CDR1 is SQVTM, CDR2 ANQGSEA. The V end was cut by 7 bases, the J end by 1 base, with 13 bases between. The CDR3 is made up of 13 amino acids. The CDR3 is CSAGTQVQETQYF. The CDR3 DNA reads as TGCAGCGCCGGAACCCAGGTCCAAGAGACCCAGTACTTC.

This clone has more than one count but fewer than ten. This sequence joins TRBV6-1 and TRBJ2-2; D remains unclear. Germline CDR1 is MNHNS and CDR2 is SASEGT. This CDR3 contains 14 residues. V was cut by 10 bases and J by 6 bases, with 18 bases left in between. This CDR3 reads CATQPGYEAGELFF. The CDR3 coding sequence is TGTGCCACCCAGCCCGGGTATGAGGCCGGGGAGCTGTTTTTT.

Here the CDR3 reads CASTIGGNYNEQFF. DNA for the CDR3: TGTGCCAGCACCATAGGGGGTAACTACAATGAGCAGTTCTTC. V is TRBV27 and J is TRBJ2-1; perhaps TRBD1 as D (6 bases). Germline CDR1 MNHEY, CDR2 SMNVEV (reference sequence). Trimming took off 7 bases at V and 3 bases at J, with 13 bases between the two ends. The CDR3 totals 14 residues.

This CDR3 reads CASSLGSGDTDTQYF. In DNA form, the CDR3 reads TGCGCCAGCAGCTTGGGTAGCGGAGACACAGATACGCAGTATTTT. The chain joins TRBV5-1 to TRBJ2-3, with D possibly TRBD2 on 6 matching bases. Germline assignment: CDR1 SGHRS and CDR2 YFSETQ. V lost 0 bases, J lost 2 bases, and 10 bases lay in between. This CDR3 spans 15 amino acids.

DNA of the CDR3: TGTGCCACCAGCACCCCGGGACAGGTCTACGAGCAGTACTTC. Its protein product is CATSTPGQVYEQYF. The J gene is TRBJ2-7, the V gene TRBV15, with 8 bases matching TRBD1. There are 14 residues in the CDR3. The V and J ends lost 4 bases and 3 bases, in that order; junction bases with no gene match: 5. CDR1 is LNHNV and CDR2 is YYDKDF in the germline V gene (reference sequence).

The chain employs TRBV5-1 and TRBJ2-5; possible D gene TRBD2, 5 bases. The CDR3 has 15 amino acids. V was shortened by 0 bases and J by 1 base, with 10 bases between the two germline ends. The germline V gene encodes CDR1 SGHRS and CDR2 YFSETQ. The CDR3, as DNA: TGCGCCAGCAGCTTGGCCGGGAACTCCCAAGAGACCCAGTACTTC. This gives the protein CASSLAGNSQETQYF.

V usage is TRBV7-9 and J usage is TRBJ2-7, with unresolved D. V shed 4 bases and J shed 2 bases, with 9 bases lying between them. The CDR3 sequence is 13 residues long. The germline gives CDR1 SEHNR, CDR2 FQNEAQ (reference sequence). The CDR3 protein is CASSSDEAYEQYF. The CDR3 coding sequence is TGTGCCAGCAGCTCCGACGAGGCCTACGAGCAGTACTTC.

This chain connects TRBV4-1 to TRBJ2-1; 10 bases agree with TRBD1. The ends lost 5 bases at V and 2 bases at J; junction bases unmatched: 9. The germline V gene encodes CDR1 MGHRA and CDR2 YSYEKL. This CDR3 spans 17 amino acids. CDR3 sequence reads: CASSFRPGTGAYNEQFF. In DNA, the CDR3 is TGCGCCAGCAGCTTTCGACCCGGGACAGGGGCCTACAATGAGCAGTTCTTC.

In its sample, this clone was seen once. Here the CDR3 reads CASSWGLAGGNQETQYF. The CDR3 coding sequence is TGCGCCAGCAGCTGGGGACTAGCGGGGGGTAACCAAGAGACCCAGTACTTC. The chain joins TRBV5-1 to TRBJ2-5, with 15 positions matching TRBD2. This CDR3 contains 17 residues. Germline-derived CDR1 and CDR2 are SGHRS and YFSETQ. The J segment lost 0 bases and the V segment lost 3 bases, leaving 3 bases of the junction unmatched. Using reference TRBV5-1 and TRBJ2-5 for the parts outside the CDR3, the full variable domain is KAGVTQTPRYLIKTRGQQVTLSCSPISGHRSVSWYQQTPGQGLQFLFEYFSETQRNKGNFPGRFSGRQFSNSRSEMNVSTLELGDSALYLCASSWGLAGGNQETQYFGPGTRLLVL.